The clone carrying this TCR beta chain occurred a few times. The antigen is unknown. These data belong to a study of T-cell memory formation after mild COVID-19. At the level of the study: The two donors had largely donor-specific TCR clusters.

TCRdb ran MiXCR on the 5' RACE reads and lists one entry per CDR3 protein. The table has approximately 500,000 distinct CDR3 sequences, nearly 25% seen once. Study-wide results and limits: Mainly in CM and EM were contracting CD4+ clones; CD8+ were in EMRA. Clones contracting across day 15 to 85 had a balanced CD4/CD8 profile; later expanding clones leaned CD4+.

The sequenced sample consisted of PBMCs or a T cell subset sorted from them (not recorded which). This sequence originates from an adult woman who had mild COVID-19 (a few samples of this study predate the infection). Cell type and time point are not known.

DNA for the CDR3: TGTGCCAGCAGCGCCGGACCGGGACAGGGCATATCCTACGAGCAGTACTTC. This encodes CASSAGPGQGISYEQYF. V is TRBV9 and J is TRBJ2-7; 9 bases are a match to TRBD1. The CDR3 has 17 amino acids. Germline CDR1 SGDLS, CDR2 YYNGEE. Unmatched junction bases numbered 11, after V lost 3 bases and J lost 1 base.